Listed below are T cell receptor beta chains from one sample, sequenced in a study of Ad26.COV2.S vaccination and SARS-CoV-2 variants. Here immunoSEQ multiplex PCR was the method, and the copy in TCRdb shows in-frame clones only, minus some. This sample yields about 420,000 clones, of which 70% to 90% are seen a single time; 3.6% belongs to the top ten. The sequencing used peripheral blood, collected in a trial of Ad26.COV2.S vaccine versus placebo. These receptor sequences come from a person between 18 and 65 years old who received the Ad26.COV2.S COVID-19 vaccine or a placebo. Each CDR3 is given with its conserved first and last residue. The D gene is left open where the match is weak. Rows may omit the clone size; those that give it use once, few, many or a size class.

j_gene	v_gene	d_gene	abundance	CDR3aa	CDR3nt
TRBJ1-2	TRBV5-5	NA	NA	CASSLSGVGYGYTF	TGTGCCAGCAGCTTATCGGGCGTTGGCTATGGCTACACCTTC
TRBJ1-2	TRBV29-1	TRBD1	once	CSVSGQGAHTF	TGCAGCGTTTCTGGACAGGGGGCTCACACCTTC
TRBJ2-3	TRBV28	NA	NA	CALGDSTDTQYF	TGTGCCTTAGGGGACAGCACAGATACGCAGTATTTT
TRBJ2-7	TRBV28	NA	NA	CAISPWGQGSYEQYF	TGTGCCATCTCCCCGTGGGGGCAAGGATCGTACGAGCAGTACTTC
TRBJ1-5	TRBV10-3	NA	NA	CAISQDSGQPQHF	TGTGCCATCAGTCAGGACTCGGGTCAGCCCCAGCATTTT
TRBJ1-6	TRBV4-1	NA	NA	CASSQEEAGDSSSYNSPLHF	TGCGCCAGCAGCCAAGAGGAGGCAGGGGACTCGAGCTCCTATAATTCACCCCTCCACTTT
TRBJ2-7	TRBV19	NA	NA	CASSITGETYEQYF	TGTGCCAGTAGTATAACGGGGGAGACCTACGAGCAGTACTTC
TRBJ2-2	TRBV11-3	TRBD1	NA	CASSLDVGGFGTGELFF	TGTGCCAGCAGCTTAGATGTAGGGGGCTTCGGGACCGGGGAGCTGTTTTTT
TRBJ1-6	TRBV7-9	NA	NA	CASSPESLGSPLHF	TGTGCCAGCAGCCCGGAAAGCTTAGGTTCACCCCTCCACTTT
TRBJ1-1	TRBV7-3	NA	NA	CASRFSATNTEAFF	TGTGCCAGCAGATTTTCGGCGACGAACACTGAAGCTTTCTTT
TRBJ2-5	TRBV11-3	TRBD1	few	CASSPGTEALETQYF	TGTGCCAGCAGCCCCGGGACAGAGGCGTTGGAGACCCAGTACTTC
TRBJ1-4	TRBV18	TRBD1	NA	CASSRYRGPDEKLFF	TGTGCCAGCTCACGATACAGGGGGCCGGATGAAAAACTGTTTTTT
TRBJ1-2	TRBV5-5	NA	NA	CASSLQVRGNYGYTF	TGTGCCAGCAGCTTGCAGGTCAGGGGCAACTATGGCTACACCTTC
TRBJ2-5	TRBV3-1/TRBV3-2	NA	NA	CASSQDRGPTGDQETQYF	TGTGCCAGCAGCCAAGATAGAGGCCCGACGGGGGATCAAGAGACCCAGTACTTC
TRBJ2-1	TRBV10-3	NA	NA	CAISPLGQQESYNEQFF	TGTGCCATCAGTCCCCTTGGACAGCAGGAGTCCTACAATGAGCAGTTCTTC
TRBJ2-3	TRBV6-4	TRBD2	NA	CASSDSVAGGTDTQYF	TGTGCCAGCAGTGACTCCGTGGCGGGGGGCACAGATACGCAGTATTTT
TRBJ1-1	TRBV19	NA	NA	CASSIGQVGAEAFF	TGTGCCAGTAGTATAGGACAGGTCGGAGCTGAAGCTTTCTTT
TRBJ1-1	TRBV7-9	NA	NA	CASSSDRTEAFF	TGTGCCAGCAGTTCCGACAGGACTGAAGCTTTCTTT
TRBJ1-2	TRBV7-2	NA	NA	CASSQAGANYGYTF	TGTGCCAGCAGCCAGGCCGGGGCCAACTATGGCTACACCTTC
TRBJ1-5	TRBV10-3	TRBD1	NA	CAIAPSGTGLRNQPQHF	TGTGCCATCGCACCGTCAGGGACAGGTTTGCGCAATCAGCCCCAGCATTTT
TRBJ2-3	TRBV7-9	NA	NA	CASGVRTRDTQYF	TGTGCCAGCGGGGTGAGGACCCGAGATACGCAGTATTTT
TRBJ1-6	TRBV30	NA	NA	CAWSVPSPPGYNSPLHF	TGTGCCTGGAGTGTACCTAGTCCCCCGGGGTATAATTCACCCCTCCACTTT
TRBJ1-2	TRBV14	NA	NA	CASSQVRESGYTF	TGTGCCAGCAGCCAAGTCAGGGAGTCTGGCTACACCTTC
TRBJ2-1	TRBV29-1	TRBD2	once	CSGSGGSSYNEQFF	TGCAGCGGTTCCGGGGGGAGCTCCTACAATGAGCAGTTCTTC
TRBJ1-6	TRBV19	TRBD1	NA	CASKGTGRFTGNSPLHF	TGTGCGAGTAAAGGGACAGGGAGATTCACCGGGAATTCACCCCTCCACTTT
TRBJ1-4	TRBV2	TRBD1	NA	CASKTGTGYEKLFF	TGTGCCAGCAAGACCGGGACAGGGTACGAAAAACTGTTTTTT
TRBJ2-4	TRBV2	NA	few	CASNDRQVQHF	TGTGCCAGCAATGACAGGCAGGTTCAGCACTTC
TRBJ2-4	TRBV6-5	NA	NA	CASYGGQRAKNIQYF	TGTGCCAGCTACGGGGGGCAACGGGCCAAAAACATTCAGTACTTC
TRBJ2-2	TRBV9	NA	NA	CASSLWTNTGELFF	TGTGCCAGCAGCCTCTGGACAAACACCGGGGAGCTGTTTTTT
TRBJ2-2	TRBV7-2	NA	NA	CASSLVSPNTGELFF	TGTGCCAGCAGCTTAGTATCCCCGAACACCGGGGAGCTGTTTTTT
TRBJ1-5	TRBV28	TRBD1	NA	CASLSGTGRVGQPQHF	TGTGCCAGCCTTTCGGGGACAGGGCGCGTAGGTCAGCCCCAGCATTTT
TRBJ1-1	TRBV9	TRBD1	NA	CASSAGQRNTEAFF	TGTGCCAGCAGCGCGGGACAGCGGAACACTGAAGCTTTCTTT
TRBJ2-7	TRBV6-1	NA	once	CASSEARDFSYEQYF	TGTGCCAGCAGTGAAGCTCGGGACTTCTCCTACGAGCAGTACTTC
TRBJ2-3	TRBV4-1	NA	once	CASSLSWGVSTDTQYF	TGCGCCAGCAGCCTTTCGTGGGGGGTAAGCACAGATACGCAGTATTTT
TRBJ2-7	TRBV11-2	NA	NA	CASSLNAPLGPYEQYF	TGTGCCAGCAGCTTAAACGCTCCCTTGGGGCCGTACGAGCAGTACTTC
TRBJ2-7	TRBV11-2	NA	NA	CASSLGQSYEQYF	TGTGCCAGCAGCTTAGGACAGTCCTACGAGCAGTACTTC
TRBJ1-4	TRBV20-1	NA	NA	CSAPEGEKLFF	TGCAGTGCTCCCGAGGGCGAAAAACTGTTTTTT
TRBJ2-1	TRBV5-1	TRBD1	NA	CASSSGTGGSYNEQFF	TGCGCCAGCAGCTCCGGGACAGGGGGCTCCTACAATGAGCAGTTCTTC
TRBJ2-1	TRBV3-1/TRBV3-2	NA	NA	CASSQEINEQFF	TGTGCCAGCAGCCAAGAAATCAATGAGCAGTTCTTC
TRBJ2-1	TRBV7-2	TRBD2	NA	CASSLAGLAGVNEQFF	TGTGCCAGCAGCTTAGCGGGACTAGCGGGGGTCAATGAGCAGTTCTTC